This T cell receptor (beta chain) was identified during a study of Tregs in tolerant kidney transplant recipients. Looking at the study overall: An approximately three-day belatacept mixed lymphocyte reaction, sometimes plus 5-day graft donor restimulation, preceded CD4+CD25+CD127- sorting.

Notes on this clone: What it binds is not known.

Study-wide results and limits: Validation in larger populations is needed because few patients were studied.

The table came from immunoSEQ multiplex PCR; TCRdb's copy has only in-frame clones and leaves some out. The data hold more than 25,000 clones, with over 75% observed a single time. The receptor was isolated from a human donor in good health. Source material: Tregs from blood cultured with allogeneic cells.

In nucleotides, the CDR3 is TGTGCCTGGAGTTATAGCGGGGGGGGAAATACGCAGTATTTT. Amino acids: CAWSYSGGGNTQYF. This chain connects TRBV30 to TRBJ2-3, with 11 bases fitting TRBD2. Trimming at V came to 2 bases and at J to 7 bases, leaving 5 bases not matched to a gene. Looked up from germline, CDR1 is GTSNPN and CDR2 is SVGIG (reference sequence). The CDR3 has 14 amino acids.